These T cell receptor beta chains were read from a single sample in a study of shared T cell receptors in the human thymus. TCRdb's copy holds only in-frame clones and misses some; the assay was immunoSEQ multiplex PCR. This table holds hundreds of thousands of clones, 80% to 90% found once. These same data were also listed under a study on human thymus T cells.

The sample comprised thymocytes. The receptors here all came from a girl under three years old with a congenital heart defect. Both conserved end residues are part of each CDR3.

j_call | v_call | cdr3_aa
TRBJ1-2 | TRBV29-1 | CSVDDRVTLTGYTF
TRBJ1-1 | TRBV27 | CASRSPGTGVEDTEAFF
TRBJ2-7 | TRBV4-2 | CASSQDKDPDSLNSYEQYF
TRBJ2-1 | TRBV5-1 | CASSPTGDEQFF
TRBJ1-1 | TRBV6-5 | CASSEGEFNTEAFF
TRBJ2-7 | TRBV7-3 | CASSLNGQRDSYEQYF
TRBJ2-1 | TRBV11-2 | CASSLGRGGYNEQFF
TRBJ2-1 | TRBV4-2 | CASSQAWSSGEGYDEQFF
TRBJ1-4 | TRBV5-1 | CASSLMDRDPTNEKLFF
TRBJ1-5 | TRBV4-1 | CASSPGLWDLYSNQPQHF
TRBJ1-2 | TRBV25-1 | CATWTGVGYTF
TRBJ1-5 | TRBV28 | CASSSAQELNQPQHF
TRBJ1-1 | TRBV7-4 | CASSLVAGVGPNTEAFF
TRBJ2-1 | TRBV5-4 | CASSLAGLTGDEQFF
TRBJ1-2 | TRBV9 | CASSSPPYGGGYGYTF
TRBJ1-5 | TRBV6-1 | CASSESRTGSDQPQHF
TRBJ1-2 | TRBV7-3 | CASSVGPGKRVKANYGYTF
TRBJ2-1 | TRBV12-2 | CASRLAAGRINEQFF
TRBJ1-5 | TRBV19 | CASSIGTGNNQPQHF
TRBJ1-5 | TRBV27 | CASSLFPNQPQHF
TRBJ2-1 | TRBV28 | CASSFLGSLSYNEQFF
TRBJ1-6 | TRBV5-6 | CASTRMTGGSPLHF
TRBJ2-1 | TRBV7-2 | CASSLVGTEGDEQFF
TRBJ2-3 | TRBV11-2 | CASSLWGDFNTDTQYF
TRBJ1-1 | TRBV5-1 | CASSPSGQLNTEAFF
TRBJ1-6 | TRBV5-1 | CASSSGGGGETRKMPLHF
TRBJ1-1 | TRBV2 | CASSVGLGQADTEAFF
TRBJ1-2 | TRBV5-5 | CASSWDIGYYGYTF
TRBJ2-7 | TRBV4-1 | CASSSRAGGTYEQYF
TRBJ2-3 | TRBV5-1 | CASSHNKTLQGRDTDTQYF
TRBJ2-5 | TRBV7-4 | CASSLSGEETQYF
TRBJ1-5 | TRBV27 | CASSCRVGLGPQHF
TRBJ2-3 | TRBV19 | CASSIDSPWGESTDTQYF
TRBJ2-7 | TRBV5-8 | CASSLVRGGKKLYEQYF
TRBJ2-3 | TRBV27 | CASSSDRDTQYF
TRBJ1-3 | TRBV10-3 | CAISGNRFSGNTIYF
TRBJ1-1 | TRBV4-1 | CASSQNRTASTEAFF
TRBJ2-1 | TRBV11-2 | CASSPRTSGVLLLYNEQFF
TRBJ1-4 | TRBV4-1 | CASNMGQPAPNEKLFF
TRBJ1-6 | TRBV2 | CASRRGGNPDRASPLHF
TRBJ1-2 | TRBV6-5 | CASSSHRSGEYGYTF
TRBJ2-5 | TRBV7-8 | CASSLHQRQGLGETQYF
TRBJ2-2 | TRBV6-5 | CASSYPQGRRPEELFF
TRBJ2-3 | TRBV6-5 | CASSSRTGGFTDTQYF
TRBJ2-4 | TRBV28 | CASSPERQGGVAKNIQYF
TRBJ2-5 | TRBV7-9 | CASSPRETGETQYF
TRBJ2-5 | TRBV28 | CASSSVETQYF
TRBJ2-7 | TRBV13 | CASSFYSRVGTYEQYF
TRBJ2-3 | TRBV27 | CASSFNPPRLAGAEALTDTQYF
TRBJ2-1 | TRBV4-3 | CASSQDPGQGGNEQFF
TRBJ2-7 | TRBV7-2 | CASSWTPDPYSYEQYF